This is a list of T cell receptor beta chains from one sample in a study of T cells in Graves' hyperthyroidism and ophthalmopathy. In TCRdb, the multiplex PCR reads were re-called with MiXCR into one record per CDR3 protein. The table includes about 640,000 distinct CDR3 sequences, around 21% detected once. Sequencing input: blood. The receptor source for this set is a man aged 25-45 years with Graves' ophthalmopathy. CDR3s leave out the opening cysteine and the closing phenylalanine or tryptophan. The D gene is left open where the match is weak. Part of the rows lack a size; the others show once, few, many or a class for expanded clones.

clone size | V gene | D gene | CDR3 protein
many | TRBV5-6 | TRBD2 | ASSGLAHEQY
many | TRBV7-3 | TRBD2 | ASSREGLAGGINEQF
many | TRBV18 | . | ASSPAATTDTQY
few | TRBV11-2 | . | ASSLDQIGRTGELF
many | TRBV7-2 | TRBD2 | ASSLAGGAGRTGELF
few | TRBV20-1 | TRBD2 | SAWGGVGTGELF
. | TRBV29-1 | . | SVEPRRDKNTEAF
few | TRBV12-3/TRBV12-4 | . | ASSLGPRVQPQH
. | TRBV19 | . | ASSTLGDGFNEKLF
. | TRBV29-1 | . | SVVDSGAQGRGPTGAYEQY
few | TRBV5-8 | . | ASSFLGDETQY
few | TRBV19 | TRBD1 | ASSRRDRVFTDTQY
. | TRBV28 | . | ASSPLQVGYEQY
. | TRBV12-3/TRBV12-4 | . | ASTPTGSDNEQF
. | TRBV5-4 | . | AATVRNEQF
many | TRBV7-2 | TRBD1 | ASSSSTGVNEQF
. | TRBV29-1 | . | SVVRTGAYEQY
few | TRBV19 | . | ASSMRRQSEQY
few | TRBV7-9 | . | ASSLGREYYGYT
. | TRBV29-1 | TRBD2 | SVVIREGSYEQY
few | TRBV29-1 | . | SVVGLTGELF
. | TRBV28 | . | ASSLITGNTEAF
. | TRBV6-1 | . | ASRGSTSQGYEQY
. | TRBV4-1 | . | ASSQAANTIY
. | TRBV27 | . | ASSLPITDTQY
few | TRBV28 | TRBD1 | ASSSAPGTGSFNSNQPQH
many | TRBV28 | . | ASSFGRRGLVQETQY
. | TRBV20-1 | . | SAREPANYGYT
. | TRBV13 | TRBD2 | ASSLTSGRDGNEQY
few | TRBV5-5 | . | ASSQGWNTDTQY
. | TRBV6-1 | TRBD1 | ASSESRAGGNSPLH
few | TRBV7-9 | . | ASSGQSNTGELF
many | TRBV28 | . | ASSYMGPGGRKKLF
many | TRBV18 | . | ASSPDSNRNQPQH
. | TRBV27 | TRBD1 | ASSTDRDTDTQY
few | TRBV28 | TRBD1 | ASSSPGQGDYEQY
few | TRBV7-8 | . | ASSLAAETQY
few | TRBV5-1 | TRBD1 | ASSLILQGKGAEAF
many | TRBV27 | TRBD1 | ASSPTGIPLYNQPQH
many | TRBV28 | . | ASRRLNTEAF
. | TRBV19 | . | ASSIIGSDNYGYT
few | TRBV7-4 | TRBD1 | ASSPDDRAGNTIY
. | TRBV20-1 | . | SAARGTGTYEQY
. | TRBV4-1 | TRBD2 | ASSHSLGLASDTQY
once | TRBV28 | . | ASITSGANVLT
. | TRBV28 | . | ASSLPGGTGVYGYT
few | TRBV7-9 | . | ASRFGEDRMRDYGYT
. | TRBV20-1 | . | SAREAGNGEKLF
many | TRBV11-2 | . | ASSLGRGTEAF
many | TRBV7-2 | . | ASSFGGEDTEAF
few | TRBV28 | . | ASSLNPGFTETQY
many | TRBV13 | TRBD1 | ASSRDRDGDNEQF
many | TRBV28 | . | ASSLARGYT
many | TRBV11-2 | TRBD1 | ASSLTGTGTSGLYEQY
few | TRBV20-1 | . | SAPRLGASYNEQF
. | TRBV7-9 | TRBD1 | ASSLPRDRDLGETQY